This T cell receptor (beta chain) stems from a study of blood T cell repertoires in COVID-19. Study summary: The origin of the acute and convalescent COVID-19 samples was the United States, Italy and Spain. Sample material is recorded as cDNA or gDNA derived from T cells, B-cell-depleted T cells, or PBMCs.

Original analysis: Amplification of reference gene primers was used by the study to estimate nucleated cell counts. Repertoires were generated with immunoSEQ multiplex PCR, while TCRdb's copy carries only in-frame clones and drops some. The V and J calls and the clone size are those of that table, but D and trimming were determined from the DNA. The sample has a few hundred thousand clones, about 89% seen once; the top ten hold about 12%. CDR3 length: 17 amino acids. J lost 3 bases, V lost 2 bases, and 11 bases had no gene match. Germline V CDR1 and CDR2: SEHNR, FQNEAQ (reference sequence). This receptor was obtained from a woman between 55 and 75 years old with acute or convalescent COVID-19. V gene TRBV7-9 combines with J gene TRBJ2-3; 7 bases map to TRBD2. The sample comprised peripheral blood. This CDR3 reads CASSLSLSGEGTDTQYF. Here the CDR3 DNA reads TGTGCCAGCAGCTTATCCCTCTCGGGGGAGGGAACAGATACGCAGTATTTT.